This T cell receptor (beta chain) was sequenced in a study of T cell responses to AZD1222 COVID-19 vaccine. Across the study: Analysis merged second doses at about 4 or about 12 weeks. Study-level results: Per reports, nearly half of all spike-specific TCRs target regions that are unmutated in variants. Seropositive AZD1222 recipients at baseline numbered only five or six. The span of vaccine-associated CD4 TCRs extended across spike, with dominance at 160-218 and 743-854.

Sequencing used immunoSEQ multiplex PCR; TCRdb keeps in-frame clones, though not all of them. Of around 130,000 clones listed, about 86% are singletons. Concerning this clone: The antigen is undetermined.

Trimming cost V 5 bases and J 4 bases, with 11 bases left between them. The CDR3 is made up of 13 amino acids. This TCR derives from an adult in good health. J is TRBJ1-2 and V is TRBV12-3 or TRBV12-4; D remains ambiguous. This specimen consisted of peripheral blood, obtained on day 0 of AZD1222 vaccination. CDR3 region: CASSPSRSYGYTF. CDR3 DNA sequence: TGTGCCAGCAGTCCGAGTCGTTCCTATGGCTACACCTTC.